This paragraph covers one T cell receptor (beta chain) sequence. Its matching antigen is unknown. This record belongs to a study of radiotherapy plus CTLA-4 blockade in lung cancer. As for the study in general: Patients showed objective responses in over 15% of cases, and disease control was achieved by 31%.

Regarding the study as a whole: There was expansion of tumor-derived TCR clones in blood after radiotherapy plus ipilimumab. Reports state that early shifts in blood T cell clones, with interferon-beta, best predicted response.

The CDR3 consists of 16 residues. Germline CDR1 is SGHNT and CDR2 is YYREEE (reference sequence). V shed 4 bases, J shed 8 bases, and the junction held 13 bases outside the gene matches. Here immunoSEQ multiplex PCR was the method, and the copy in TCRdb shows in-frame clones only, minus some. The data show tens of thousands of clones, roughly 80% seen once. The material sequenced was peripheral blood, taken from a patient treated with radiotherapy plus ipilimumab. This sequence joins TRBV5-4 and TRBJ1-4; 8 positions agree with TRBD1. This TCR was sampled from a human donor with non-small cell lung cancer who had stable disease on radiotherapy plus ipilimumab. The CDR3 bases are TGTGCCAGCAGCGCCGGACAGGGTAGGGCAGGGGAAAAACTGTTTTTT. Protein sequence: CASSAGQGRAGEKLFF.